This T cell receptor (beta chain) originates from a study of OX40 agonist ivuxolimab in advanced cancers. Germline CDR1 reads SEHNR; CDR2 reads FQNEAQ (reference sequence). This CDR3 is 15 amino acids long. V shed 5 bases and J 2 bases; nucleotides not matched to a gene: 4. Data came from immunoSEQ multiplex PCR; TCRdb stores just in-frame clones and leaves some out. The sample includes tens of thousands of clones, roughly 90% of them seen just once. This chain uses TRBV7-9 with TRBJ2-3, with TRBD2 matching 10 bases. The receptor was isolated from an adult with an advanced solid tumor such as melanoma, head and neck, liver or kidney cancer. Source: CD4+ or CD8+ T cells sorted from blood, taken in a trial of the OX40 agonist ivuxolimab. CDR3 nucleotide sequence: TGTGCCAGCAGCATTAGCGGGGGGTACACAGATACGCAGTATTTT. Translating it yields CASSISGGYTDTQYF. Supplemented by reference TRBV7-9 and TRBJ2-3, the full variable domain reads DTGVSQNPRHKITKRGQNVTFRCDPISEHNRLYWYRQTLGQGPEFLTYFQNEAQLEKSRLLSDRFSAERPKGSFSTLEIQRTEQGDSAMYLCASSISGGYTDTQYFGPGTRLTVL.